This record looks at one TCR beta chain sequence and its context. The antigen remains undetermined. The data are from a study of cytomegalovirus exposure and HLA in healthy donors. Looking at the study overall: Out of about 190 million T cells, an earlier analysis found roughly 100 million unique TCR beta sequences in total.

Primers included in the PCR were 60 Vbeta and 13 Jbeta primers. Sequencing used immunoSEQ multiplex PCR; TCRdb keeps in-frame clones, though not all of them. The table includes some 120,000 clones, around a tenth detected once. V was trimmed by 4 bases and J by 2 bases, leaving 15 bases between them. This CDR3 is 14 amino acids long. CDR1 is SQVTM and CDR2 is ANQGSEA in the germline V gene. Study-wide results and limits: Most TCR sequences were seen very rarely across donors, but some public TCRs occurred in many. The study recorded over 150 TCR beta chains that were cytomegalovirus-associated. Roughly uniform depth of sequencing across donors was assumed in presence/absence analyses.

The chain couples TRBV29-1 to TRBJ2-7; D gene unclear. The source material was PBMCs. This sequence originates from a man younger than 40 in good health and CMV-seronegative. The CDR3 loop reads CSVAPLGSAYEQYF. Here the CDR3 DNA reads TGCAGCGTTGCTCCTCTAGGATCAGCCTACGAGCAGTACTTC.